This TCR beta chain was documented in a study of vaccination effects on CD4 cells after COVID-19. With regard to this clone: No antigen is known for it.

Sequencing was performed with immunoSEQ multiplex PCR; in TCRdb, only in-frame clones are kept and a portion is missing. This sample has tens of thousands of clones, with around 80% found just once. Sequencing was preceded by expansion of antigen-specific CD4+ T cells with viral peptide pools in the ViraFEST assay. Isolation of CD4+ T cells took place after approximately 10 days of culture. Confirmation by PCR established that the person had SARS-CoV-2 infection between March and December 2020. CDR3 length: 17 amino acids. Germline V gene sequence: CDR1 SGHAT, CDR2 FQNNGV. Trimming cost V 6 bases and J 3 bases; bases outside gene matches: 16.

The input for sequencing was CD4+ T cells from PBMCs cultured with a peptide pool, taken before COVID-19 vaccination. The chain uses TRBV11-2 and TRBJ2-5; 7 bases are shared with TRBD2. The clonotype comes from a human donor who had a prior SARS-CoV-2 infection. The CDR3 loop is CASRGIRLAETKETQYF. In nucleotides, the CDR3 is TGTGCCAGCAGGGGGATTCGGCTAGCGGAGACCAAAGAGACCCAGTACTTC.